The 5 T cell receptor beta chains below come from one sample, sequenced in a study of shared clonotypes between healthy human individuals. The protocol was immunoSEQ multiplex PCR, while the TCRdb copy is restricted to in-frame clones and leaves out a portion. Seen here are hundreds of thousands of clones, 90% to 96% observed once, and the top ten hold approximately 0.062%. Sequenced sample: naive CD4+ T cells sorted from blood. The sample's subset: CD45RA+ positively selected. These receptors originate from a young woman in good health.

The chain has TRBV29-1 and TRBJ2-1; tentative D call: TRBD1 (6 bases). The V end was cut by 7 bases, the J end by 4 bases, with 14 bases between. The CDR3 length is 13 residues. Germline V lookup: CDR1 SQVTM, CDR2 ANQGSEA. CDR3 sequence reads: CSGNRDNYNEQFF. CDR3 nucleotides: TGCAGCGGAAACCGGGACAATTACAATGAGCAGTTCTTC.

For the CDR3, the DNA is TGTGCCAGCAGTTTAAGGTCGGGTCGGGACAACCAGCCCCAGCATTTT. Protein: CASSLRSGRDNQPQHF. This rearrangement joins TRBV28 to TRBJ1-5, with a possible D match to TRBD1 (6 bases). V was shortened by 2 bases and J by 7 bases, with 18 bases between the two germline ends. The CDR3 sequence is 16 residues long. Germline V gene data show CDR1 as MDHEN and CDR2 as SYDVKM.

The chain couples TRBV4-1 to TRBJ1-1; D is unclear. CDR1 and CDR2 from the germline V gene are MGHRA and YSYEKL. The CDR3 runs to 12 residues. V lost 4 bases and J lost 7, with 10 bases in between. The CDR3 sequence is CASSPGRGEAFF. DNA of the CDR3: TGCGCCAGCAGCCCGGGGAGAGGTGAAGCTTTCTTT.

The genes are TRBV6-1 and TRBJ1-1, with TRBD1 as a possible D gene (6 bases). CDR1 and CDR2 (germline): MNHNS, SASEGT. Trimming removed 7 bases from V and 2 bases from J, with 14 bases in between. The CDR3 loop spans 14 amino acids. CDR3 sequence reads: CASIPRGVNTEAFF. DNA of the CDR3: TGTGCCAGCATCCCCAGGGGCGTAAACACTGAAGCTTTCTTT.

The V gene is TRBV9, the J gene TRBJ2-2; 14 nucleotides match TRBD2. Germline V gene sequence: CDR1 SGDLS, CDR2 YYNGEE. The CDR3 is 17 amino acids. The junction had 3 bases not matched to a gene; V was cut back by 2 bases and J by 3 bases. In DNA form, the CDR3 reads TGTGCCAGCAGCGTTGGGACTAGCGGGAGAGACACCGGGGAGCTGTTTTTT. It is translated as CASSVGTSGRDTGELFF.